This TCR beta chain is drawn from a study of T cell responses to AZD1222 COVID-19 vaccine. The length of the CDR3 is 13 residues. In germline, CDR1 is MNHEY, CDR2 SVGAGI. With 8 bases removed from V and 3 bases from J, the gap between germline ends came to 11 bases. This clone showed up just once. Produced via immunoSEQ multiplex PCR; TCRdb's table is partial and in-frame only. The sample records 210,000 or so clones, about 92% being singletons. The receptor was isolated from an adult in good health. The genes are TRBV6-5 and TRBJ1-3; possible D gene TRBD1, 5 bases. Sequencing was performed on peripheral blood, taken on day 0 of MenACWY control vaccination. The CDR3 sequence is CASYAGGGNTIYF. The CDR3 DNA reads TGTGCCAGCTACGCGGGGGGTGGAAACACCATATATTTT.